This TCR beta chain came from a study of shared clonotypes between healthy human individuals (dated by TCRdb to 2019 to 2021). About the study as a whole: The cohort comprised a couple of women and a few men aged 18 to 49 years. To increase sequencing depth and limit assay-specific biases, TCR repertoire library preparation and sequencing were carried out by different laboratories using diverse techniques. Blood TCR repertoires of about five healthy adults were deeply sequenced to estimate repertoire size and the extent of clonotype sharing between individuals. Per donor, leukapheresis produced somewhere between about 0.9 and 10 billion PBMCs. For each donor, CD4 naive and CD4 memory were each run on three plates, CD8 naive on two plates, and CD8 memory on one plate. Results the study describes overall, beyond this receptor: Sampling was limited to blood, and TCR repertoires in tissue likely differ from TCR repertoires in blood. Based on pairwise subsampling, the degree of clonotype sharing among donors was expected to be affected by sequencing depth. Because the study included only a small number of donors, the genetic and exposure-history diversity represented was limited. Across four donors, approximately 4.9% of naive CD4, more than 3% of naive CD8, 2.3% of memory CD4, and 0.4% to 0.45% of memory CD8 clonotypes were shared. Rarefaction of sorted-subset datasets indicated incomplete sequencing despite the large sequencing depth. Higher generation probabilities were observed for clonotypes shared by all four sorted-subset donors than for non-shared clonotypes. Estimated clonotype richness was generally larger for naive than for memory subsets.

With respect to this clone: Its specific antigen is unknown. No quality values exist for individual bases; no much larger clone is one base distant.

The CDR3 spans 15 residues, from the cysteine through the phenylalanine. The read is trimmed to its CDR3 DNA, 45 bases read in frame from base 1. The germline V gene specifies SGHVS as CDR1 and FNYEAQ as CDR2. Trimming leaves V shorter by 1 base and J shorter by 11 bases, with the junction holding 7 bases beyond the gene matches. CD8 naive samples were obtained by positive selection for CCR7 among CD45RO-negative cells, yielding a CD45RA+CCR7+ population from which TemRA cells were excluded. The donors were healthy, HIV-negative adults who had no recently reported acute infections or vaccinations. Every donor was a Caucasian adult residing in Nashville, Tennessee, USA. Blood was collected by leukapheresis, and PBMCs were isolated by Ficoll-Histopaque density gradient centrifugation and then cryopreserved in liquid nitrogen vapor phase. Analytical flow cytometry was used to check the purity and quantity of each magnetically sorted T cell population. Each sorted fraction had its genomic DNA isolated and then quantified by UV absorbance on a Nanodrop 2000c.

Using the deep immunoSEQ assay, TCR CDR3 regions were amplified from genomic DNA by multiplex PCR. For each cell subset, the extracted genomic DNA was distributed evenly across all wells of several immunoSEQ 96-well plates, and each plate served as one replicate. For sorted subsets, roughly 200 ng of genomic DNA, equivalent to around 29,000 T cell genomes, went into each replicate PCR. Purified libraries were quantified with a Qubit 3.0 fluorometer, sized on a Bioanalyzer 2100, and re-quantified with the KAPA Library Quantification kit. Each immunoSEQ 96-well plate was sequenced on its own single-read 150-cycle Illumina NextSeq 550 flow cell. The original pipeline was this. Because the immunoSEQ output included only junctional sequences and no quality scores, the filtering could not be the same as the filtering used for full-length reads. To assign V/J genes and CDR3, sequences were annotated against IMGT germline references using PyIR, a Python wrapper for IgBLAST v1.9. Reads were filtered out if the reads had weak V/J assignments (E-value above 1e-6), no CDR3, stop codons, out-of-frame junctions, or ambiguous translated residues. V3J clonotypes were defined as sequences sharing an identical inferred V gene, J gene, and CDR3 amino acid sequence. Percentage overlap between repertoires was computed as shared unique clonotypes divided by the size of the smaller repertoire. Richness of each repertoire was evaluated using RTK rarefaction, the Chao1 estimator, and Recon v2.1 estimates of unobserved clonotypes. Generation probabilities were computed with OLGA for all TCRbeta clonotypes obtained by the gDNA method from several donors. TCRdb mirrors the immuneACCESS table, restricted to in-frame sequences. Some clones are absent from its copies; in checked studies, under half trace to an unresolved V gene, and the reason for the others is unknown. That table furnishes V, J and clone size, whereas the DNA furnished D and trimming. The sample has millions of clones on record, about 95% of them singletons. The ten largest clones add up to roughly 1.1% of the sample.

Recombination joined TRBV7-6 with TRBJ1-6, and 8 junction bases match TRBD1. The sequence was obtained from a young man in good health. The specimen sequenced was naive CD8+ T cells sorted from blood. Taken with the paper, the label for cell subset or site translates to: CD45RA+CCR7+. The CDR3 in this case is CASSLDVTGDTPLHF. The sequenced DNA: TGTGCCAGCAGCTTAGATGTGACAGGGGATACACCCCTCCACTTT.